The clone carrying this TCR beta chain was seen a handful of times. The CDR3 is 15 residues long. Germline V CDR1 and CDR2: MGHRA, YSYEKL. V gave up 0 bases and J gave up 4 bases; unmatched junction bases: 6. The data belong to a study of T cell changes during pregnancy in multiple sclerosis. Only in-frame clones appear in the TCRdb table, and some are missing; sequencing was by immunoSEQ multiplex PCR. Of about 59,000 clones detected, 80% to 90% appear once; the ten largest clones hold approximately 1%. V and J are TRBV4-1 and TRBJ2-7, with 7 bases lining up with TRBD1. The TCR originated in a female donor in good health, enrolled as a control in a pregnancy study. Sequenced material: peripheral blood, taken in the first trimester of pregnancy. This CDR3 reads CASSQDRDSFYEQYF. CDR3 DNA: TGCGCCAGCAGCCAAGACCGGGACAGTTTTTACGAGCAGTACTTC.